This entry concerns a single T cell receptor (beta chain). No antigen is known for it. The germline V gene encodes CDR1 ENHRY and CDR2 SYGVKD. The junction had 7 bases not matched to a gene; V was cut back by 3 bases and J by 5 bases. There are 15 residues in the CDR3. Each CDR3 protein gets one entry after TCRdb re-called the PCR reads with MiXCR. The table includes over 15,000 distinct CDR3 sequences, 66% detected once. These data come from a study of vaccination and CD4 T cells after COVID-19. Study context: Convalescent donors totaled six males and four females, including two who were Hispanic. The post-vaccine samples came a median approximately 75 days after dose two (range 14 to 241).

The study, taken as a whole, reports: Median SARS-CoV-2-reactive clonotypes rose from about 22 to 38, not significantly.

This TCR derives from a human donor who had recovered from COVID-19. V usage is TRBV10-3 and J usage is TRBJ2-7; TRBD1 agrees at 10 bases. The sample here was CD4+ T cells from blood, taken after SARS-CoV-2 vaccination. As DNA, the CDR3 is TGTGCCATCAGTGACTTCGGGACAGGGGACCACGAGCAGTACTTC. This translates into CAISDFGTGDHEQYF.